The subject of this entry is one T cell receptor beta chain. Its matching antigen is unknown. V was clipped by 5 bases and J by 6 bases; unmatched bases: 8. Germline V gene lookup returns CDR1 ENHRY and CDR2 SYGVKD. This CDR3 is 14 amino acids long. All of the isolated RNA was reverse transcribed, so expressed TCRB transcripts were sequenced. Sequenced by immunoSEQ multiplex PCR; TCRdb stores in-frame clones only, minus some. The sample lists about 170,000 clones, 6% to 9% occurring once. This sample is drawn from a study of beta chain features in type 1 diabetes. Study-wide findings and caveats: Sequencing used cDNA, and cells with high TCR expression could therefore be over-represented. Moderately but significantly shorter TCRB CDR3s were found in Type 1 diabetes patients in all four CD4+ subsets.

The chain couples TRBV10-3 to TRBJ1-1; 8 bases line up with TRBD1. The sequence came from a man aged 18 to 29 with type 1 diabetes. What was sequenced was central memory CD4+ T cells from blood. The DNA for the CDR3 is TGTGCCATCAGTAGACAGGGGACCAGCGCTGAAGCTTTCTTT. It encodes CAISRQGTSAEAFF.